This T cell receptor (beta chain) was captured in a study of radiation and T cells in renal cell carcinoma. Trimming shortened V by 6 bases and J by 3 bases, and 10 bases separated the two germline ends. Germline V CDR1 and CDR2: LNHNV, YYDKDF (reference sequence). The CDR3 totals 13 residues. Findings and caveats of the study: Pretreatment tumor biopsies were lacking, so baseline clonotypes are unknown.

The sample's treatment: 15 Gy SBRT to primary tumor, nephrectomy 4 weeks later. Nephrectomy followed 15 Gy stereotactic body radiation by 4 weeks. Repertoires were generated with immunoSEQ multiplex PCR, while TCRdb's copy carries only in-frame clones and drops some. Counted here are about 24,000 clones, 47% occurring once; the ten biggest clones make up approximately 16%. This clone was observed a handful of times. Its antigen is as yet unknown. The sequence derives from a woman aged 45-59 years with renal cell carcinoma. The sample was tumor tissue, taken from a patient whose treatment included radiotherapy and nephrectomy. V is TRBV15 and J is TRBJ2-3; tentatively, D is TRBD1 or TRBD2 (6 bases each). As DNA, the CDR3 is TGTGCCACCAGGGGGGGCGTGACAGATACGCAGTATTTT. Encoded protein: CATRGGVTDTQYF.